This is a list of T cell receptor beta chains from one sample in a study of B cell selection in AIRE deficiency. Profiling relied on immunoSEQ multiplex PCR, and the TCRdb table lists in-frame clones only, not all of them. Altogether 20,000 to 25,000 clones are present, 94% being singletons, with the ten largest covering roughly 2%. Material for sequencing was Tregs sorted from PBMCs. Receptors were obtained from a human donor with AIRE deficiency. Both conserved end residues are part of each CDR3. The D gene is left open where the match is weak. Size values are once, few and many counts, or a class for expanded clones, and some rows have none.

V	D	J	size	DNA	CDR3
TRBV18	NA	TRBJ1-1	once	TGTGCCAGCTCACCATTGAGGGAGGGCACTGAAGCTTTCTTT	CASSPLREGTEAFF
TRBV4-3	NA	TRBJ1-2	NA	TGCGCCAGCAGCCAAGATTGGAGGGCAGGGGATAACTATGGCTACACCTTC	CASSQDWRAGDNYGYTF
TRBV7-2	NA	TRBJ1-5	few	TGTGCCAGCAGCTTAGCCCAGGGCTTAAATCAGCCCCAGCATTTT	CASSLAQGLNQPQHF
TRBV16	NA	TRBJ1-5	NA	TGTGCCAGCAGCCAGACGTCGCCCAGGTATCAGCCCCAGCATTTT	CASSQTSPRYQPQHF
TRBV7-8	TRBD1	TRBJ2-7	NA	TGTGCCAGCAGCTTACACAGGGGACCCTACGAGCAGTACTTC	CASSLHRGPYEQYF
TRBV23-1	TRBD1	TRBJ2-5	NA	TGCGCCAGCAGTCACCGTTCGGACAGGGGGTACCAAGAGACCCAGTACTTC	CASSHRSDRGYQETQYF
TRBV4-3	TRBD2	TRBJ2-7	NA	TGCGCCAGCAGACTCCTCCTCGCGGGAGGTCCCTACGAGCAGTACTTC	CASRLLLAGGPYEQYF
TRBV6-1	NA	TRBJ2-5	NA	TGTGCCAGCAGCCGTACCCCCCACGAGACCCAGTACTTC	CASSRTPHETQYF
TRBV5-4	TRBD2	TRBJ2-7	NA	TGTGCCAGCAGCCGGACTAGCGATTTGGGGGCCTACGAGCAGTACTTC	CASSRTSDLGAYEQYF
TRBV7-9	NA	TRBJ2-1	NA	TGTGCCAGCAGCTTAGGGAACAGCTACAATGAGCAGTTCTTC	CASSLGNSYNEQFF
TRBV30	NA	TRBJ1-2	NA	TGTGCCTGGAGTGTACAGCTTGGCTACACCTTC	CAWSVQLGYTF
TRBV28	NA	TRBJ2-7	NA	TGTGCCAGCAGCAGTTTTCAGGGTCGGGGCTACCGGGACACCAAGCAGTACTTC	CASSSFQGRGYRDTKQYF
TRBV11-3	NA	TRBJ2-7	NA	TGTGCCAGCAGCTTAGGAGACATCTACGAGCAGTACTTC	CASSLGDIYEQYF
TRBV6-6	NA	TRBJ1-5	NA	TGTGCCAGCAGTTACGGGCTGGAGCAGCCCCAGCATTTT	CASSYGLEQPQHF
TRBV28	TRBD1	TRBJ2-7	NA	TGTGCCAGCAGTTTCCGGGACAGGGGCTACGAGCAGTACTTC	CASSFRDRGYEQYF
TRBV6-1	NA	TRBJ2-1	NA	TGTGCCAGCAGTGAAGGACAGGCCTGGGGCAATGAGCAGTTCTTC	CASSEGQAWGNEQFF
TRBV28	NA	TRBJ2-7	NA	TGTGCCAGCAGTTTACTAGCGTCGACCTACGAGCAGTACTTC	CASSLLASTYEQYF
TRBV10-3	NA	TRBJ1-6	once	TGTGCCATCAGTGAGTCTGACCGCTCCAGGTCACCCCTCCACTTT	CAISESDRSRSPLHF
TRBV5-1	NA	TRBJ2-7	NA	TGCGCCAGCAGCTTGGAGACGGGCCTCTCCTACGAGCAGTACTTC	CASSLETGLSYEQYF
TRBV5-1	NA	TRBJ1-4	once	TGCGCCAGCAGCAGATTCGGGCAGGGAAATGAAAAACTGTTTTTT	CASSRFGQGNEKLFF
TRBV4-3	TRBD1	TRBJ1-5	NA	TGCGCCAGCAGCCAAAACCCGGGACAGGGACAGCCCCAGCATTTT	CASSQNPGQGQPQHF
TRBV28	NA	TRBJ1-5	NA	TGTGCCAGCAGTCCTATATATCAGCCCCAGCATTTT	CASSPIYQPQHF
TRBV19	NA	TRBJ2-7	NA	TGTGCCAGTTCCCCAGGGCACTCCTACGAGCAGTACTTC	CASSPGHSYEQYF
TRBV28	NA	TRBJ1-1	NA	TGTGCCAGCAGTTTAACGGATTTGAACACTGAAGCTTTCTTT	CASSLTDLNTEAFF
TRBV4-1	NA	TRBJ2-7	NA	TGCGCCAGCAGCCTTATACCGACTCCCCCCCACGAGCAGTACTTC	CASSLIPTPPHEQYF
TRBV1	NA	TRBJ2-6	NA	TGCACCAGCAGCACTACCTGTGCACAAAGTCGGGCCAACGTCCTGACTTTC	CTSSTTCAQSRANVLTF
TRBV7-3	TRBD2	TRBJ2-7	NA	TGTGCCAGCAGCTCTAGCGGGAGGGCCAGTGAGCAGTACTTC	CASSSSGRASEQYF
TRBV7-9	NA	TRBJ2-1	NA	TGTGCCAGCATAAGAGGGGACAATGAGCAGTTCTTC	CASIRGDNEQFF
TRBV9	TRBD2	TRBJ2-1	NA	TGTGCCAGCAGCCCGCAAGGGACTAGCAGAGATGAGCAGTTCTTC	CASSPQGTSRDEQFF
TRBV19	TRBD1	TRBJ2-3	NA	TGTGCCAGTAGTTTTCGAAGGGCCGGGACAGGGAGCACAGATACGCAGTATTTT	CASSFRRAGTGSTDTQYF
TRBV19	NA	TRBJ1-4	NA	TGTGCCAGTTTTGGACCGGGCTCTAATGAAAAACTGTTTTTT	CASFGPGSNEKLFF
TRBV5-4	NA	TRBJ1-2	NA	TGTGCCAGCAGCTTGGTAACCCAGAACTATGGCTACACCTTC	CASSLVTQNYGYTF
TRBV27	TRBD2	TRBJ2-1	NA	TGTGCCAGCGGCGCCGGTGGGGGGTGGGACTACTACAATGAGCAGTTCTTC	CASGAGGGWDYYNEQFF
TRBV30	TRBD1	TRBJ2-3	NA	TGTGCCTGGAGTGTAACGGACAGGCGCGATACGCAGTATTTT	CAWSVTDRRDTQYF
TRBV18	NA	TRBJ1-1	NA	TGTGCCAGCTCGAGGGACGGGGGCACTGAAGCTTTCTTT	CASSRDGGTEAFF
TRBV10-3	TRBD1	TRBJ1-2	NA	TGTGCCATCAGTGCCGGGACAGTCGATGGCTACACCTTC	CAISAGTVDGYTF
TRBV7-3	NA	TRBJ1-3	NA	TGTGCCAGCAGCCCCTCAGTGGTGACTGGAAACACCATATATTTT	CASSPSVVTGNTIYF
TRBV11-2	TRBD2	TRBJ2-7	NA	TGTGCCAGCAGCTTAAAGCGGGAAACCTACGAGCAGTACTTC	CASSLKRETYEQYF
TRBV18	NA	TRBJ2-7	NA	TGTGCCAGCTCTCTCCTTAACGAGCAGTACTTC	CASSLLNEQYF
TRBV6-5	TRBD1	TRBJ1-5	NA	TGTGCCAGCAGGCGGACAGGGCACAATCAGCCCCAGCATTTT	CASRRTGHNQPQHF
TRBV28	TRBD2	TRBJ2-7	NA	TGTGCCAGCAGCGGGCTACTAGCGGGGATAGGGGGTTACTACGAGCAGTACTTC	CASSGLLAGIGGYYEQYF
TRBV5-5	NA	TRBJ2-3	NA	TGTGCCAGCAGGGCACGCCCGAGCACAGATACGCAGTATTTT	CASRARPSTDTQYF
TRBV25-1	NA	TRBJ2-2	NA	TGTGCCAGCAGTGCGCCCATGGGTCCAAGGCTGTTTTTT	CASSAPMGPRLFF
TRBV7-2	TRBD1	TRBJ2-6	NA	TGTGCCAGCAGCTCCAGACAGGGTAACGGGGCCAACGTCCTGACTTTC	CASSSRQGNGANVLTF
TRBV28	NA	TRBJ1-2	NA	TGTGCCAGCAGTCCACTTAGCGGAAATGGCTACACCTTC	CASSPLSGNGYTF
TRBV7-8	TRBD2	TRBJ2-3	few	TGTGCCAGCAGCCCCCCGCTAGCGGGGCACACAGATACGCAGTATTTT	CASSPPLAGHTDTQYF
TRBV28	NA	TRBJ2-3	NA	TGTGCCAGCAGTTTCGGCCCAGATACGCAGTATTTT	CASSFGPDTQYF
TRBV28	TRBD1	TRBJ2-1	NA	TGTGCCAGCAGTTTACTCCGGACAGGCAGGGTTTACAATGAGCAGTTCTTC	CASSLLRTGRVYNEQFF
TRBV19	NA	TRBJ2-1	NA	TGTGCCAGTAGTCCCTCGAGGTGGTTTAGCGGCCACAATGAGCAGTTCTTC	CASSPSRWFSGHNEQFF
TRBV27	NA	TRBJ1-4	NA	TGTGCCAGCAGTTTACGGTGGGCACCTAGTGAAAAACTGTTTTTT	CASSLRWAPSEKLFF
TRBV5-1	NA	TRBJ2-5	NA	TGCGCCAGCAGCTTGGAGATACAAGAGACCCAGTACTTC	CASSLEIQETQYF
TRBV6-6	NA	TRBJ1-6	NA	TGTGCCAGCAGTTCCACCAGGGAGGTGCGTTCACCCCTCCACTTT	CASSSTREVRSPLHF
TRBV4-1	NA	TRBJ1-1	NA	TGCGCCAGCAGCCAAGATGAGAGGGAGGTAGTAGCTTTCTTT	CASSQDEREVVAFF
TRBV11-1	NA	TRBJ2-5	NA	TGTGCCAGCAGCTTTTCGGAGACCCAGTACTTC	CASSFSETQYF
TRBV2	NA	TRBJ1-5	NA	TGTGCCAGCAGTGAAGGGGCGGGGAGAGTAAATCAGCCCCAGCATTTT	CASSEGAGRVNQPQHF